This T cell receptor (beta chain) originates from a study of cytomegalovirus exposure and HLA in healthy donors. Study-wide findings and caveats: The HLA-A and HLA-B alleles of most subjects were reportedly predicted accurately from TCR beta sequences. V- and J-gene trimming of TCR beta was linked (in a later analysis) to a missense DCLRE1C variant.

This clone was detected a few times. Its antigen is as yet unknown. Researchers ran the PCR with 60 Vbeta and 13 Jbeta primers. Per the study methods: Later work found tens of millions of unique TCR beta chains, with around 10 million shared. Here immunoSEQ multiplex PCR was the method, and the copy in TCRdb shows in-frame clones only, minus some. That table is the source of V, J and clone size, and D and trimming were worked out from the DNA. The sample includes roughly 190,000 clones, over 60% of them seen just once. CDR1 and CDR2 (germline): LNHDA, SQIVND (reference sequence). J gave up 6 bases and V 7 bases, and 14 bases lay outside the gene matches. CDR3 length: 15 amino acids.

The TCR sequence derives from a woman in her thirties or forties in good health and CMV-seronegative. Sequencing was carried out using PBMCs. The rearrangement uses TRBV19 and TRBJ2-7, with 8 bases lining up with TRBD2. Here the CDR3 DNA reads TGTGCCAGTAAGGCGGGGGGCCCCCAGGCGAGCGAGCAGTACTTC. Protein sequence: CASKAGGPQASEQYF.